This is a list of T cell receptor beta chains from one sample in a study of metastatic and nonmetastatic thyroid tumors. From the PCR reads, TCRdb re-called clones with MiXCR. The repertoire holds about 28,000 clones, with 15% to 20% as singletons. Sequenced: blood. The receptors come from a female donor with papillary thyroid cancer or a benign thyroid nodule (not recorded which). Some clones in this sample may be carry-over from other donors' samples. Each CDR3 is given with its conserved first and last residue. A D gene is named only where the DNA matches it firmly. Clone size appears in some rows only: once, few, many, or a class for an expanded clone.

clone_size: NA
v_call: TRBV19
j_call: TRBJ1-3
d_call: NA
cdr3_aa: CASRNSSRNTIYF

clone_size: few
v_call: TRBV10-1
j_call: TRBJ2-3
d_call: NA
cdr3_aa: CASSEGGTSGTDTQYF

clone_size: many
v_call: TRBV7-2
j_call: TRBJ1-5
d_call: NA
cdr3_aa: CASSLDWRGNQPQHF

clone_size: many
v_call: TRBV2
j_call: TRBJ2-1
d_call: TRBD1
cdr3_aa: CASSGQPGQGYNEQFF

clone_size: many
v_call: TRBV19
j_call: TRBJ2-1
d_call: TRBD2
cdr3_aa: CASRPQGLAGKTWRANEQFF

clone_size: NA
v_call: TRBV19
j_call: TRBJ1-3
d_call: NA
cdr3_aa: CASTSTVLSGNTIHF

clone_size: many
v_call: TRBV6-1
j_call: TRBJ2-1
d_call: TRBD1
cdr3_aa: CASSDGATGVYNEQFF

clone_size: many
v_call: TRBV29-1
j_call: TRBJ2-3
d_call: TRBD1
cdr3_aa: CSVVDRGTDTQYF

clone_size: many
v_call: TRBV20-1
j_call: TRBJ1-6
d_call: NA
cdr3_aa: CSASFRGNSPLHF

clone_size: many
v_call: TRBV6-1
j_call: TRBJ2-6
d_call: TRBD1
cdr3_aa: CASSAGQVAGANVLTF

clone_size: many
v_call: TRBV10-2
j_call: TRBJ2-5
d_call: NA
cdr3_aa: CASSGHRDSETQYF

clone_size: many
v_call: TRBV20-1
j_call: TRBJ1-1
d_call: NA
cdr3_aa: CSVQGSMNTEAFF

clone_size: many
v_call: TRBV20-1
j_call: TRBJ1-1
d_call: NA
cdr3_aa: CSARVGGRENTEAFF

clone_size: few
v_call: TRBV29-1
j_call: TRBJ2-3
d_call: TRBD1
cdr3_aa: CSVEVRDRVGTDTQYF

clone_size: once
v_call: TRBV7-9
j_call: TRBJ1-1
d_call: NA
cdr3_aa: CVSSLAGTASEAFF

clone_size: medium-sized
v_call: TRBV27
j_call: TRBJ2-3
d_call: TRBD2
cdr3_aa: CASSRRESVDTQYF

clone_size: many
v_call: TRBV7-9
j_call: TRBJ2-5
d_call: TRBD2
cdr3_aa: CASSLASGRVKETQYF

clone_size: many
v_call: TRBV7-8
j_call: TRBJ2-1
d_call: TRBD2
cdr3_aa: CASKSELAGGNWEQFF

clone_size: NA
v_call: TRBV6-1
j_call: TRBJ1-5
d_call: NA
cdr3_aa: CASSEQVGGQPQHF

clone_size: few
v_call: TRBV3-1
j_call: TRBJ2-3
d_call: TRBD2
cdr3_aa: CASSSSSGGAGDTQYF

clone_size: few
v_call: TRBV7-9
j_call: TRBJ2-3
d_call: NA
cdr3_aa: CASSAYSTDTQYF

clone_size: many
v_call: TRBV11-1
j_call: TRBJ1-5
d_call: TRBD1
cdr3_aa: CASSTIPGQGGSNQPQHF

clone_size: many
v_call: TRBV20-1
j_call: TRBJ1-2
d_call: TRBD1
cdr3_aa: CSARIPLRDSLRGYTF

clone_size: medium-sized
v_call: TRBV6-5
j_call: TRBJ1-3
d_call: NA
cdr3_aa: CASSYSQGNSGNTIYF

clone_size: many
v_call: TRBV7-8
j_call: TRBJ1-6
d_call: NA
cdr3_aa: CASSPGGVYNSPLHF

clone_size: NA
v_call: TRBV10-3
j_call: TRBJ2-2
d_call: NA
cdr3_aa: CAISVSGSIGALFF

clone_size: many
v_call: TRBV7-9
j_call: TRBJ1-2
d_call: NA
cdr3_aa: CASSLIESTNYGYTF

clone_size: medium-sized
v_call: TRBV10-3
j_call: TRBJ2-2
d_call: TRBD2
cdr3_aa: CAISVSSGRNTGELFF

clone_size: many
v_call: TRBV7-3
j_call: TRBJ2-6
d_call: TRBD2
cdr3_aa: CASSPLMGGSSGANVLTF

clone_size: many
v_call: TRBV5-1
j_call: TRBJ2-3
d_call: TRBD2
cdr3_aa: CASSGLAGGQDTQYF

clone_size: NA
v_call: TRBV28
j_call: TRBJ2-6
d_call: NA
cdr3_aa: CASSGTSGANVLTF

clone_size: many
v_call: TRBV5-6
j_call: TRBJ2-1
d_call: NA
cdr3_aa: CASSLSGVAFF

clone_size: medium-sized
v_call: TRBV6-5
j_call: TRBJ2-7
d_call: NA
cdr3_aa: CASSYREFDSYEQYF

clone_size: NA
v_call: TRBV7-2
j_call: TRBJ2-2
d_call: NA
cdr3_aa: CASSLLAGGTGELFF

clone_size: many
v_call: TRBV6-1
j_call: TRBJ2-1
d_call: NA
cdr3_aa: CATESGFGEQFF

clone_size: few
v_call: TRBV28
j_call: TRBJ2-1
d_call: NA
cdr3_aa: CASSRLAYEQFF

clone_size: medium-sized
v_call: TRBV6-1
j_call: TRBJ1-5
d_call: NA
cdr3_aa: CASSEKVWRYSNQPQHF

clone_size: many
v_call: TRBV7-9
j_call: TRBJ2-7
d_call: TRBD2
cdr3_aa: CASSLGVAGGHEQYF

clone_size: many
v_call: TRBV18
j_call: TRBJ2-7
d_call: NA
cdr3_aa: CASRTTIYEQYF

clone_size: many
v_call: TRBV5-1
j_call: TRBJ1-1
d_call: NA
cdr3_aa: CASSPMGHMNTEAFF

clone_size: many
v_call: TRBV27
j_call: TRBJ2-3
d_call: TRBD1
cdr3_aa: CASSTWTGTDTQYF

clone_size: NA
v_call: TRBV20-1
j_call: TRBJ2-6
d_call: TRBD1
cdr3_aa: CSAGVGQEEVGANVLTF

clone_size: many
v_call: TRBV6-1
j_call: TRBJ2-1
d_call: NA
cdr3_aa: CASSEYLYNEQFF

clone_size: NA
v_call: TRBV11-2
j_call: TRBJ2-5
d_call: NA
cdr3_aa: CANYLGGGRDQGTQYF

clone_size: many
v_call: TRBV6-1
j_call: TRBJ2-7
d_call: NA
cdr3_aa: CASSDRSSYEQYF

clone_size: many
v_call: TRBV7-6
j_call: TRBJ2-7
d_call: TRBD1
cdr3_aa: CASSFKGIGTGGLRSYEQYF

clone_size: medium-sized
v_call: TRBV10-3
j_call: TRBJ2-2
d_call: NA
cdr3_aa: CAIKAGLNTGELFF

clone_size: NA
v_call: TRBV6-2/TRBV6-3
j_call: TRBJ2-2
d_call: TRBD2
cdr3_aa: CANGNLSGGPSVTGELFF

clone_size: NA
v_call: TRBV6-1
j_call: TRBJ1-2
d_call: NA
cdr3_aa: CASKEGFNYGYTF

clone_size: NA
v_call: TRBV4-2
j_call: TRBJ1-2
d_call: NA
cdr3_aa: CASSQEAGTNYGYTF

clone_size: many
v_call: TRBV13
j_call: TRBJ2-1
d_call: TRBD2
cdr3_aa: CASSLGETSGRGWGEQFF

clone_size: once
v_call: TRBV5-1
j_call: TRBJ2-1
d_call: TRBD1
cdr3_aa: CASSTQDRGLRNEQFF

clone_size: many
v_call: TRBV2
j_call: TRBJ2-6
d_call: TRBD1
cdr3_aa: CAGGQTDSGANVLTF

clone_size: medium-sized
v_call: TRBV28
j_call: TRBJ1-1
d_call: NA
cdr3_aa: CASSSVRGNTEAFF